This T cell receptor (beta chain) came from a study of T cell responses to AZD1222 COVID-19 vaccine. In the case of this clone: Antigen unknown.

CDR1 MGHDK and CDR2 SYGVNS come from the germline V gene. V was shortened by 8 bases and J by 1 base, with 6 bases between the two germline ends. The CDR3 loop spans 13 amino acids. TCRdb's table, derived via immunoSEQ multiplex PCR, lists solely in-frame clones and lacks some. The repertoire includes about 150,000 clones, about 90% of them detected once, and 5.5% sits in the top ten. Findings and limits, study-wide: Clonal diversity may have been underestimated, and the donors were mostly white British, with more females than males. Nearly half of the spike-specific TCRs reportedly recognize variant regions that carry no mutations. Researchers report vaccine-associated CD4 TCRs spanning spike, with dominance at 160-218 and 743-854.

Source: peripheral blood, taken on day 0 of MenACWY control vaccination. V gene TRBV25-1 combines with J gene TRBJ2-6; D call uncertain. This clonotype originated in an adult in good health. The CDR3 region has the DNA TGTGCCAGCGCAGGATCTGGGGCCAACGTCCTGACTTTC. This translates into CASAGSGANVLTF.